The 13 T cell receptor beta chains below were found in one sample sequenced in a study of PD-L1 blockade in urothelial cancer. Sequencing was performed with immunoSEQ multiplex PCR; in TCRdb, only in-frame clones are kept and a portion is missing. Among 35,000 or so clones listed, roughly 36% were seen once. The specimen was tumor tissue, collected before atezolizumab (anti-PD-L1) treatment. These receptors came from a man in his sixties with urothelial cancer.

This rearrangement joins TRBV28 to TRBJ2-1; maybe TRBD2 (6 bases). The germline V and J ends were trimmed by 2 bases and 4 bases, with 21 bases remaining between them. Germline values: CDR1 MDHEN, CDR2 SYDVKM. The CDR3 has 18 amino acids. The CDR3: CASSLPDGGPGVYNEQFF. In nucleotides, the CDR3 is TGTGCCAGCAGTTTACCCGACGGAGGGCCAGGTGTATACAATGAGCAGTTCTTC.

The chain carries TRBV27 and TRBJ1-1; 10 bases are a match to TRBD1. Germline V gives CDR1 MNHEY, CDR2 SMNVEV (reference sequence). Trimming took 2 bases from V and 9 from J; bases not matched to a gene: 9. The CDR3 loop spans 15 amino acids. The CDR3 reads CASSLIGQGVLKAFF. The CDR3 region has the DNA TGTGCCAGCAGTTTAATAGGACAGGGGGTCCTGAAAGCTTTCTTT.

The V gene is TRBV11-3, the J gene TRBJ1-5; 7 bases match TRBD1. Germline V gives CDR1 SGHNT, CDR2 YENEEA. V lost 4 bases and J lost 5; bases outside the gene matches: 11. The CDR3 totals 16 residues. In DNA, the CDR3 is TGTGCCAGCAGCTCGGGACAGACAAACGAAGATCAGCCCCAGCATTTT. Its protein product is CASSSGQTNEDQPQHF.

The sample holds a few counts of this clone. The chain combines TRBV6-8 with TRBJ2-6; TRBD1 matches at 7 bases. Germline V gene data show CDR1 as MNHGY and CDR2 as SAAAGT. This CDR3 is 19 amino acids long. Trimming took 5 bases from V and 2 from J; bases not matched to a gene: 15. The CDR3 sequence: CASSDPVAGGMAGANVLTF. In nucleotides, the CDR3 is TGTGCCAGCAGTGACCCGGTGGCAGGGGGTATGGCTGGGGCCAACGTCCTGACTTTC.

The chain employs TRBV14 and TRBJ2-3, with TRBD1 as a possible D gene (6 bases). This CDR3 comprises 21 residues. Germline CDR1 SGHDN, CDR2 FVKESK. V lost 1 base and J 7 bases, leaving 33 bases between the germline ends. As DNA, the CDR3 is TGTGCCAGCAGCCAAGTTGCCTTGAGGACGACCGACAGGACGAATCTGAATACGCAGTATTTT. It yields the protein CASSQVALRTTDRTNLNTQYF.

In this sample, this clone turned up a few times. CDR3 protein: CASSYSKGGYGYTF. The CDR3 DNA sequence: TGTGCCAGCAGTTACTCGAAGGGGGGGTATGGCTACACCTTC. The chain links TRBV6-8 to TRBJ1-2; tentatively, D is TRBD1 (6 bases). CDR3 length equals 14 residues. Deletions cut 0 bases from V and 5 bases from J, with 10 bases between. Germline CDR1 reads MNHGY; CDR2 reads SAAAGT.

This clone occurred a few times. The chain uses TRBV11-3 and TRBJ1-5, with 12 bases lining up with TRBD1. This CDR3 has 14 residues. V was clipped by 5 bases and J by 9 bases; unmatched bases: 5. Per germline, CDR1 SGHNT and CDR2 YENEEA. The CDR3 sequence: CASSGTGGTGPQHF. CDR3 bases: TGTGCCAGCAGCGGGACAGGGGGCACGGGGCCCCAGCATTTT. The full variable domain, completed using reference TRBV11-3 and TRBJ1-5, is EAGVVQSPRYKIIEKKQPVAFWCNPISGHNTLYWYLQNLGQGPELLIRYENEEAVDDSQLPKDRFSAERLKGVDSTLKIQPAELGDSAVYLCASSGTGGTGPQHFGDGTRLSIL.

The chain joins TRBV30 to TRBJ2-3, with 7 bases identical to TRBD2. V dropped 3 bases and J dropped 2; count of bases not matched to a gene: 11. CDR3 length: 16 amino acids. Germline V gene sequence: CDR1 GTSNPN, CDR2 SVGIG (reference sequence). The chain's CDR3 is CAWSARRTRHTDTQYF. CDR3 sequence (DNA): TGTGCCTGGAGCGCGAGACGGACTAGACACACAGATACGCAGTATTTT.

The chain uses TRBV28 and TRBJ2-3, with 8 bases matching TRBD2. V was clipped by 3 bases and J by 5 bases; unmatched bases: 4. Germline loops: CDR1 MDHEN, CDR2 SYDVKM. The CDR3 contains 14 residues. This CDR3 is CASSLSSGIDTQYF. The CDR3 DNA reads as TGTGCCAGCAGTTTGAGTAGCGGGATAGATACGCAGTATTTT. The entire variable domain, with the rest obtained from reference TRBV28 and TRBJ2-3, is as follows: DVKVTQSSRYLVKRTGEKVFLECVQDMDHENMFWYRQDPGLGLRLIYFSYDVKMKEKGDIPEGYSVSREKKERFSLILESASTNQTSMYLCASSLSSGIDTQYFGPGTRLTVL.

This clone was counted a few times. The chain combines TRBV27 with TRBJ1-1; D might be TRBD1 (6 bases). Trimming stripped 2 bases from V and 2 bases from J, with 12 bases between. The CDR3 is made up of 15 amino acids. CDR1 MNHEY and CDR2 SMNVEV come from the germline V gene (reference sequence). The CDR3 sequence: CASSLAPGVNTEAFF. CDR3 nucleotide sequence: TGTGCCAGCAGTTTAGCTCCAGGGGTAAACACTGAAGCTTTCTTT.

This clone appeared a few times. The rearrangement uses TRBV11-3 and TRBJ2-3; TRBD2 matches 15 bases. The CDR3 contains 18 residues. From germline, CDR1 is SGHNT and CDR2 YENEEA. With 5 bases clipped from V and 0 bases from J, the junction kept 6 bases outside the gene matches. The CDR3 DNA reads as TGTGCCAGCAGCATCGGACTAGCGGGGGGGCGAAGCACAGATACGCAGTATTTT. It is translated as CASSIGLAGGRSTDTQYF.

This clone was counted a few times. This chain links TRBV14 with TRBJ2-5, with D perhaps TRBD1 (5 bases). Per germline, CDR1 SGHDN and CDR2 FVKESK. V lost 3 bases to trimming and J lost 4 bases, with 9 bases between them. The CDR3 is 13 residues long. The CDR3 sequence is CASSQGRRETQYF. CDR3 in DNA: TGTGCCAGCAGCCAGGGGCGGAGAGAGACCCAGTACTTC.

The chain is built from TRBV18 and TRBJ1-5; maybe TRBD1 (5 bases). In germline, CDR1 is KGHSH, CDR2 LQKENI. Trimming took 2 bases from V and 7 from J, leaving 18 bases between them. CDR3 length equals 16 residues. The CDR3 is CASSPGSDKPSQPQHF. DNA for the CDR3: TGTGCCAGCTCACCAGGGTCGGACAAGCCATCCCAGCCCCAGCATTTT. The full variable domain, with the rest looked up from reference TRBV18 and TRBJ1-5, is NAGVMQNPRHLVRRRGQEARLRCSPMKGHSHVYWYRQLPEEGLKFMVYLQKENIIDESGMPKERFSAEFPKEGPSILRIQQVVRGDSAAYFCASSPGSDKPSQPQHFGDGTRLSIL.